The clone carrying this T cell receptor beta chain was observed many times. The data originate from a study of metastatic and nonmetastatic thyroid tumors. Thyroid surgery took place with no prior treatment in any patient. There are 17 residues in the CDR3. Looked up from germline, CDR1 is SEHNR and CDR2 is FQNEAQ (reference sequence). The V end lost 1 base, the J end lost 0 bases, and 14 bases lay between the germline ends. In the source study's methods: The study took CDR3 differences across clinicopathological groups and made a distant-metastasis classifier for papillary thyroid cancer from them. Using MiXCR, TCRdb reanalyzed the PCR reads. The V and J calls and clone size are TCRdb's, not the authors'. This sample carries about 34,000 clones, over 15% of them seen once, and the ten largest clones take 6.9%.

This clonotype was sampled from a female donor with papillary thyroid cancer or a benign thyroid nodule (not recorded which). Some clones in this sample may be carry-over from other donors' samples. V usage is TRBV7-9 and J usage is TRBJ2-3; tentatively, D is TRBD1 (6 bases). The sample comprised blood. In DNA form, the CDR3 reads TGTGCCAGCAGCTTAGGTGTCGGCAGGGGAAGCACAGATACGCAGTATTTT. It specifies CASSLGVGRGSTDTQYF.